This T cell receptor (beta chain) was retrieved from a study of blood T cell repertoires in COVID-19. Looking at the study overall: There were acute and convalescent COVID-19 samples, and they came from the United States, Italy and Spain.

Profiled with immunoSEQ multiplex PCR; TCRdb holds only in-frame clones, not every one. The repertoire holds about 200,000 clones, with about 90% as singletons. Trimming cost V 5 bases and J 0 bases; bases outside gene matches: 10. The CDR3 has 16 residues. Germline CDR1 reads LNHDA; CDR2 reads SQIVND (reference sequence). Ages ranged from about 18 to 90 years, with residence in 24 US areas. The sample was PBMCs or T cells enriched from blood (not recorded which). The sequence came from a young man who had recovered from COVID-19. The chain couples TRBV19 to TRBJ2-7; 7 positions agree with TRBD1. The CDR3 coding sequence is TGTGCCAGTAGTTTACTACCGGGACAGATCTCCTACGAGCAGTACTTC. It codes for CASSLLPGQISYEQYF.